The TCR beta chain described here comes from a study of blood T cell repertoires in COVID-19. Assay: immunoSEQ multiplex PCR; the TCRdb copy retains only in-frame clones and omits some. The repertoire holds roughly 52,000 clones, around 82% seen once, with 5.2% in the top ten. V was shortened by 0 bases and J by 5 bases, with 14 bases between the two germline ends. CDR3 length: 16 amino acids. Germline lookup yields CDR1 SEHNR and CDR2 FQNEAQ (reference sequence). The chain employs TRBV7-9 and TRBJ2-1; perhaps TRBD2 as D (7 bases). The specimen was peripheral blood. The sequence derives from a human donor in a cohort sampled during active COVID-19. In DNA form, the CDR3 reads TGTGCCAGCAGCTTAGCCGGGTCGGGGGGCCACAATGAGCAGTTCTTC. Translating gives CASSLAGSGGHNEQFF.